The entry that follows covers one TCR beta chain sequence. This sample is drawn from a study of T-cell memory formation after mild COVID-19. CDR1 and CDR2 (germline): LGHDT, YNNKEL (reference sequence). V was trimmed by 0 bases and J by 8 bases, leaving 7 bases between them. This CDR3 region has 12 residues. TCRdb re-analysed the 5' RACE reads in MiXCR, keeping a single row per CDR3 protein. The data hold around 190,000 distinct CDR3 sequences, with around 20% observed a single time. This TCR was sampled from a man between 18 and 29 years old who had mild COVID-19 (a few samples of this study predate the infection). Cell type and time point are not known. The sample comprised PBMCs or a T cell subset sorted from them (not recorded which). The chain recombines TRBV3-1 with TRBJ1-1; D gene unclear. CDR3 protein: CASSQERREAFF. CDR3 bases: TGTGCCAGCAGCCAAGAACGTAGGGAAGCTTTCTTT.